These 10 T cell receptor beta chains came from one sample sequenced in a study of T-cell memory formation after mild COVID-19. TCRdb analysed the 5' RACE reads with MiXCR anew, one entry per CDR3 protein. The sample contains 350,000 to 450,000 distinct CDR3 sequences, less than 25% of which appear only once. The sequencing sample was made of PBMCs or a T cell subset sorted from them (not recorded which). All receptors derive from an adult woman who had mild COVID-19 (a few samples of this study predate the infection). Cell type and time point are not known.

A few counts support this clonotype. This chain joins TRBV3-1 and TRBJ2-2, with 9 positions matching TRBD2. The CDR3 totals 15 residues. V lost 6 bases and J lost 1; bases outside the gene matches: 3. Germline CDR1 reads LGHDT; CDR2 reads YNNKEL (reference sequence). The CDR3 spells CASRPSGVNTGELFF. The DNA of the CDR3 is TGTGCCAGCAGGCCTAGCGGGGTGAACACCGGGGAGCTGTTTTTT. Based on the CDR3 plus reference TRBV3-1 and TRBJ2-2, the full variable domain is DTAVSQTPKYLVTQMGNDKSIKCEQNLGHDTMYWYKQDSKKFLKIMFSYNNKELIINETVPNRFSPKSPDKAHLNLHINSLELGDSAVYFCASRPSGVNTGELFFGEGSRLTVL.

The DNA for the CDR3 is TGTGCCAGCAGCTTAGCGTATGGAGGGTGGGTTTTCTTT. It is translated as CASSLAYGGWVFF. The rearrangement uses TRBV7-8 and TRBJ1-1; no reliable D call. V was trimmed by 0 bases and J by 13 bases, leaving 15 bases between them. The CDR3 has 13 amino acids. The germline gives CDR1 SGHVS, CDR2 FQNEAQ.

This chain joins TRBV7-3 and TRBJ2-5; D may be TRBD2 (7 bases). The germline CDR1 and CDR2 sequences are SGHTA and FQGTGA. The V and J ends lost 3 bases and 4 bases respectively, with 15 bases between them. This CDR3 is built from 15 residues. The CDR3 loop reads CASSLAGAGGETQYF. DNA of the CDR3: TGTGCCAGCAGCTTGGCGGGGGCCGGGGGAGAGACCCAGTACTTC.

V is TRBV29-1 and J is TRBJ1-1, with D uncertain. This CDR3 has 12 residues. Germline V CDR1 and CDR2: SQVTM, ANQGSEA. V dropped 3 bases and J dropped 5 bases, with 10 bases sitting between them. CDR3 bases: TGCAGCGTTGAGGGTAGGAGGACTGAAGCTTTCTTT. Protein sequence: CSVEGRRTEAFF.

V usage is TRBV3-1 and J usage is TRBJ1-1; 7 nucleotides line up with TRBD1. The CDR3 sequence is 15 residues long. The germline CDR1 and CDR2 sequences are LGHDT and YNNKEL (reference sequence). J gave up 3 bases and V 1 base, and 5 bases lay outside the gene matches. The CDR3 region is CASSQGGGRYTEAFF. The CDR3 DNA reads TGTGCCAGCAGCCAAGGAGGGGGCAGATACACTGAAGCTTTCTTT. Full variable domain (rest looked up from reference TRBV3-1 and TRBJ1-1): DTAVSQTPKYLVTQMGNDKSIKCEQNLGHDTMYWYKQDSKKFLKIMFSYNNKELIINETVPNRFSPKSPDKAHLNLHINSLELGDSAVYFCASSQGGGRYTEAFFGQGTRLTVV.

The rearrangement joins TRBV5-6 to TRBJ2-7, with TRBD1 identical over 8 bases. Germline CDR1 and CDR2: SGHDT and YYEEEE. The CDR3 has 14 residues. Unmatched junction bases numbered 8, after V lost 4 bases and J lost 5 bases. The CDR3 loop reads CASSIRDRIDEQYF. DNA of the CDR3: TGTGCCAGCAGCATCCGGGACAGGATCGACGAGCAGTACTTC.

In its sample, this clonotype was seen a few times. V gene TRBV24-1 combines with J gene TRBJ1-1; D gene uncertain. In germline, CDR1 is KGHDR, CDR2 SFDVKD. The germline V and J ends were trimmed by 7 bases and 8 bases, with 10 bases remaining between them. The CDR3 covers 11 residues. The CDR3 here is CATRRGGEAFF. CDR3 nucleotides: TGTGCCACCAGACGGGGAGGGGAAGCTTTCTTT.

This chain connects TRBV12-5 to TRBJ1-2; D not certain. V was shortened by 6 bases and J by 6 bases, with 5 bases between the two germline ends. This CDR3 comprises 10 residues. The V gene's germline CDR1 is LGHNT and CDR2 FRNRAP. CDR3 bases: TGTGCTAGTGGAGGGAATGGCTACACCTTC. As protein: CASGGNGYTF.

The chain uses TRBV19 and TRBJ2-1; D uncertain. This CDR3 contains 12 residues. Germline-derived CDR1 and CDR2 are LNHDA and SQIVND (reference sequence). V shed 10 bases and J shed 6 bases, with 13 bases lying between them. CDR3: CATSGGVNEQFF. In DNA, the CDR3 is TGTGCCACGTCGGGTGGGGTCAATGAGCAGTTCTTC.

This clonotype was observed a handful of times. The rearrangement links TRBV7-8 to TRBJ1-2, with D possibly being TRBD1 (6 bases). Looked up from germline, CDR1 is SGHVS and CDR2 is FQNEAQ. V was cut by 5 bases and J by 5 bases, with 15 bases left in between. This CDR3 is built from 14 residues. The CDR3 region is CASSPSPGAYGYTF. In DNA form, the CDR3 reads TGTGCCAGCAGCCCCTCCCCGGGGGCATATGGCTACACCTTC.